This passage covers 32 T cell receptor beta chains from one sample sequenced in a study of OX40 agonist ivuxolimab in advanced cancers. The library was generated by the immunoSEQ multiplex PCR assay. The immuneACCESS repertoire file appears here via TCRdb, limited to in-frame rearrangements. These files lack a portion of the clones; in checked studies, under half of the deficit traces to unresolved V genes, and the cause of the others is not known. Recorded for this sample are about 59,000 clones; 85% to 90% of them occurred a single time. The top ten clonotypes cover about 0.41% of the sample. The specimen was CD4+ or CD8+ T cells sorted from blood, collected in a trial of the OX40 agonist ivuxolimab. The source is an adult with an advanced solid tumor such as melanoma, head and neck, liver or kidney cancer.

The V and J genes are TRBV7-9 and TRBJ2-5; D is perhaps TRBD1 (6 bases). Trimming took off 0 bases at V and 4 bases at J, with 12 bases between the two ends. CDR1 SEHNR and CDR2 FQNEAQ come from the germline V gene (reference sequence). CDR3 length: 15 residues. The CDR3 bases are TGTGCCAGCAGCTTAGCAGCAGGGGCGGGAGAGACCCAGTACTTC. Translation gives CASSLAAGAGETQYF.

Only one count was recorded for this clone. The chain has TRBV6-1 and TRBJ2-3; TRBD2 matches 7 bases. Per the germline V gene, CDR1 is MNHNS and CDR2 is SASEGT. There are 15 residues in the CDR3. The ends lost 8 bases at V and 10 bases at J; junction bases unmatched: 18. DNA for the CDR3: TGTGCCAGCGGCTTCGGACTAGATACTATGATTGCGCAGTATTTT. This gives the protein CASGFGLDTMIAQYF.

The rearrangement links TRBV19 to TRBJ1-5; possibly TRBD1 for D (5 bases). The CDR3 has 15 amino acids. From germline, CDR1 is LNHDA and CDR2 SQIVND (reference sequence). Trimming shortened V by 5 bases and J by 1 base, and 12 bases separated the two germline ends. DNA for the CDR3: TGTGCCAGTAGTTATTTAGGGGCAAGCAATCAGCCCCAGCATTTT. The encoded protein is CASSYLGASNQPQHF.

The J gene is TRBJ2-2, the V gene TRBV6-5, with D possibly matching TRBD2 (5 bases). The CDR3 totals 14 residues. Germline V gives CDR1 MNHEY, CDR2 SVGAGI. Trimming took off 10 bases at V and 1 base at J, with 13 bases between the two ends. The CDR3 here is CAIKIRENTGELFF. The CDR3 coding sequence is TGTGCCATCAAGATCCGGGAGAACACCGGGGAGCTGTTTTTT.

J is TRBJ1-3 and V is TRBV19, with 8 bases aligning to TRBD1. Germline assignment: CDR1 LNHDA and CDR2 SQIVND (reference sequence). This CDR3 contains 13 residues. Here the CDR3 reads CASGTDRAKTIYF. The CDR3 region has the DNA TGTGCAAGTGGGACGGACAGGGCCAAGACCATATATTTT.

A single count supports this clone. The rearrangement links TRBV2 to TRBJ2-1, with D possibly being TRBD1 or TRBD2 (5 bases each). With 7 bases removed from V and 6 bases from J, the gap between germline ends came to 19 bases. CDR3 length equals 15 residues. Germline CDR1 reads SNHLY; CDR2 reads FYNNEI. The CDR3 DNA follows: TGTGCCAGCACGTATGCCGGGACCGGGGCCAATGAGCAGTTCTTC. Translating it yields CASTYAGTGANEQFF.

This clone was counted a few times. CDR3 sequence (DNA): TGTGCCAGCAGCCAACGCCCGAGCAATCAGCCCCAGCATTTT. Its translation is CASSQRPSNQPQHF. This chain uses TRBV7-2 with TRBJ1-5, with no clear D. V gave up 5 bases and J gave up 1 base, with 9 bases separating them. The CDR3 loop spans 14 amino acids. CDR1 is SGHTA and CDR2 is FQGNSA in the germline V gene.

This chain links TRBV18 with TRBJ2-1; TRBD2 matches at 14 bases. Germline V gene lookup returns CDR1 KGHSH and CDR2 LQKENI. V was clipped by 3 bases and J by 10 bases; unmatched bases: 5. The CDR3 is 15 amino acids. Written as DNA, the CDR3 is TGTGCCAGCTCACCGGGACTAGCGGGGGCCAGCGAGCAGTTCTTC. Protein sequence: CASSPGLAGASEQFF.

The CDR3 DNA sequence: TGTGCCAGCAGCTTACCGGGTATTATGGATGAGCAGTTCTTC. Protein sequence: CASSLPGIMDEQFF. The chain uses TRBV7-2 and TRBJ2-1; no clear D. Trimming removed 2 bases from V and 8 bases from J, with 13 bases in between. Germline assignment: CDR1 SGHTA and CDR2 FQGNSA. The CDR3 extends over 14 amino acids.

This chain links TRBV18 with TRBJ1-2, with TRBD1 matching over 10 bases. The CDR3 runs 16 residues. Germline CDR1 KGHSH, CDR2 LQKENI. The V gene end was trimmed by 3 bases and the J gene end by 4 bases; junction bases not matched to a gene: 8. As DNA, the CDR3 is TGTGCCAGCTCACCGGGACAGGGGAAAGGGGTCTATGGCTACACCTTC. Encoded protein: CASSPGQGKGVYGYTF.

The chain combines TRBV5-1 with TRBJ2-5; the D call may be TRBD1 or TRBD2 (6 bases each). Germline values: CDR1 SGHRS, CDR2 YFSETQ. V lost 3 bases and J lost 5, with 14 bases in between. This CDR3 is 14 amino acids long. The CDR3 DNA is TGCGCCAGCAGCTCCGTAGGGGGGAGGGAGACCCAGTACTTC. Its protein product is CASSSVGGRETQYF.

As regards this clone: At one end the junction does not follow the germline gene, possibly because of a read error. The chain carries TRBV9 and TRBJ1-4; 9 positions agree with TRBD1. CDR3 length: 15 amino acids. Germline assignment: CDR1 SGDLS and CDR2 YYNGEE. The CDR3 nucleotides read TGTGCCAGCAGCGTAAGGACAGGGGATAATGAAAAACTGCTTTTT. Protein sequence: CASSVRTGDNEKLLF.

This chain uses TRBV30 with TRBJ1-5; D may be TRBD1 (5 bases). Trimming left V 4 bases short and J 3 bases short, with 10 bases between. The CDR3 extends over 13 amino acids. Germline lookup yields CDR1 GTSNPN and CDR2 SVGIG (reference sequence). The CDR3 loop reads CAWNAGDNQPQHF. The CDR3 DNA reads TGTGCCTGGAATGCGGGGGACAATCAGCCCCAGCATTTT.

The V and J genes are TRBV5-4 and TRBJ1-3, with D uncertain. This CDR3 has 16 residues. CDR1 is SGHNT, CDR2 YYREEE, per germline (reference sequence). The V end lost 1 base, the J end lost 0 bases, and 11 bases lay between the germline ends. Here the CDR3 DNA reads TGTGCCAGCAGCTTGATGGGTTCTCTCTCTGGAAACACCATATATTTT. Protein sequence: CASSLMGSLSGNTIYF. Combining the CDR3 with reference TRBV5-4 and TRBJ1-3 gives the whole variable domain ETGVTQSPTHLIKTRGQQVTLRCSSQSGHNTVSWYQQALGQGPQFIFQYYREEENGRGNFPPRFSGLQFPNYSSELNVNALELDDSALYLCASSLMGSLSGNTIYFGEGSWLTVV.

Written as DNA, the CDR3 is TGTGCCAGTATGCATAGCGGGGGGAGAAATGAGCAGTTCTTC. The encoded protein is CASMHSGGRNEQFF. The chain recombines TRBV19 with TRBJ2-1; TRBD2 matches at 10 bases. Germline CDR1 is LNHDA and CDR2 is SQIVND (reference sequence). This CDR3 region has 14 residues. The junction had 7 bases not matched to a gene; V was cut back by 7 bases and J by 7 bases.

V is TRBV5-4 and J is TRBJ1-1; TRBD1 is a possible D gene (5 bases). CDR3 length: 13 residues. Germline V lookup: CDR1 SGHNT, CDR2 YYREEE (reference sequence). Trimming removed 4 bases at V and 1 base at J, with 8 bases between. CDR3 sequence reads: CASSTGQNTEAFF. CDR3 nucleotide sequence: TGTGCCAGCAGCACTGGACAGAACACTGAAGCTTTCTTT.

This sequence joins TRBV5-1 and TRBJ2-3; weak D call: TRBD1 (5 bases). This CDR3 has 13 amino acids. The V gene's germline CDR1 is SGHRS and CDR2 YFSETQ. With 2 bases removed from V and 1 base from J, the gap between germline ends came to 5 bases. DNA for the CDR3: TGCGCCAGCAGCTTACAGGGCACAGATACGCAGTATTTT. Residues: CASSLQGTDTQYF.

The chain employs TRBV9 and TRBJ1-3, with D unclear. The length of the CDR3 is 16 residues. The V and J ends lost 0 bases and 0 bases respectively, with 10 bases between them. Germline CDR1 and CDR2: SGDLS and YYNGEE. CDR3 sequence: CASSVAISSSGNTIYF. CDR3 DNA sequence: TGTGCCAGCAGCGTAGCTATAAGTTCCTCTGGAAACACCATATATTTT.

This chain uses TRBV5-1 with TRBJ1-1, with D possibly matching TRBD1 (6 bases). The V gene's germline CDR1 is SGHRS and CDR2 YFSETQ. V was shortened by 0 bases and J by 5 bases, with 11 bases between the two germline ends. This CDR3 has 14 residues. The CDR3 spells CASSLGGAGTEAFF. CDR3 in DNA: TGCGCCAGCAGCTTGGGGGGGGCGGGTACTGAAGCTTTCTTT.

V gene TRBV5-1 combines with J gene TRBJ1-3; D unresolved. Trimming stripped 0 bases from V and 4 bases from J, with 8 bases between. Germline CDR1 reads SGHRS; CDR2 reads YFSETQ. The CDR3 sequence is 14 residues long. CDR3 sequence: CASSLVGIGNTIYF. The CDR3 DNA is TGCGCCAGCAGCTTGGTTGGGATAGGAAACACCATATATTTT.

The CDR3 DNA reads as TGTGCCAGTAGTCTGGGACGAATACTACCGAGCTCCTACAATGAGCAGTTCTTC. Its protein is CASSLGRILPSSYNEQFF. The V call is TRBV19, the J call TRBJ2-1; the D gene could be TRBD1 or TRBD2 (5 bases each). The CDR3 length is 18 residues. Trimming left V 5 bases short and J 0 bases short, with 20 bases between. Per germline, CDR1 LNHDA and CDR2 SQIVND (reference sequence).

The chain employs TRBV6-1 and TRBJ1-2, with TRBD1 as a possible D gene (6 bases). Trimming stripped 7 bases from V and 3 bases from J, with 18 bases between. CDR3 length: 15 amino acids. From germline, CDR1 is MNHNS and CDR2 SASEGT. CDR3 region: CASTVGGGGDYGYTF. CDR3 bases: TGTGCCAGCACCGTGGGGGGCGGAGGGGACTATGGCTACACCTTC.

This chain links TRBV2 with TRBJ2-7, with 10 bases matching TRBD1. Germline-derived CDR1 and CDR2 are SNHLY and FYNNEI. V lost 4 bases, J lost 7 bases, and 7 bases stayed unmatched. CDR3 length: 14 residues. The CDR3 DNA follows: TGTGCCAGCAGTGGGCTAGGGACAGGGGAAGAGCAGTACTTC. Its translation is CASSGLGTGEEQYF.

The CDR3 region has the DNA TGTGCCAGCAGTTTATCTTTCGATTTCAACTATGGCTACACCTTC. This encodes CASSLSFDFNYGYTF. The chain is built from TRBV27 and TRBJ1-2; unclear D gene. Germline loops: CDR1 MNHEY, CDR2 SMNVEV (reference sequence). This CDR3 is 15 amino acids long. The ends were cut back, 0 bases at V and 2 bases at J, with 10 bases in the middle.

The chain couples TRBV18 to TRBJ2-7; D is undetermined. The CDR3 runs to 14 residues. The V gene lost 4 bases and the J gene lost 0 bases, with 10 bases spanning the gap. Germline CDR1 is KGHSH and CDR2 is LQKENI. The CDR3: CASSHDMTSYEQYF. The CDR3 region has the DNA TGTGCCAGCTCACACGACATGACCTCCTACGAGCAGTACTTC.

The rearrangement links TRBV16 to TRBJ1-1, with D perhaps TRBD1 (5 bases). The V end lost 1 base, the J end lost 6 bases, and 9 bases lay between the germline ends. The length of the CDR3 is 13 residues. Germline V gene sequence: CDR1 KGHSY, CDR2 FQNENV. CDR3 sequence reads: CASSQWGIAEAFF. In DNA, the CDR3 is TGTGCCAGCAGCCAATGGGGGATCGCTGAAGCTTTCTTT.

The J gene is TRBJ1-6, the V gene TRBV4-1; D is unresolved. CDR3 length equals 17 residues. Germline V gene lookup returns CDR1 MGHRA and CDR2 YSYEKL. V dropped 6 bases and J dropped 7 bases, with 22 bases sitting between them. This chain's CDR3 is CASRRGFSQDKNSPLHF. The CDR3, as DNA: TGCGCCAGCAGGCGAGGGTTCAGCCAGGATAAGAATTCACCCCTCCACTTT.

The chain carries TRBV29-1 and TRBJ2-3; no definite D call. Looked up from germline, CDR1 is SQVTM and CDR2 is ANQGSEA. The CDR3 is made up of 13 amino acids. The ends were cut back, 4 bases at V and 0 bases at J, with 8 bases in the middle. DNA for the CDR3: TGCAGCGTTGGTTATACTAGCACAGATACGCAGTATTTT. Residues: CSVGYTSTDTQYF.

This clone was seen more than once but under ten times. The V gene is TRBV5-1, the J gene TRBJ2-1, with 8 bases identical to TRBD2. The CDR3 has 17 amino acids. V was clipped by 0 bases and J by 0 bases; unmatched bases: 5. CDR1 SGHRS and CDR2 YFSETQ come from the germline V gene. As DNA, the CDR3 is TGCGCCAGCAGCTTGGCCGTAGCGGGGAGCTCCTACAATGAGCAGTTCTTC. Translated: CASSLAVAGSSYNEQFF.

In its sample, this clone was seen once. The V call is TRBV5-1, the J call TRBJ1-1; possible D gene TRBD1, 6 bases. The CDR3 covers 15 residues. V shed 1 base and J shed 4 bases, with 14 bases lying between them. Germline CDR1 SGHRS, CDR2 YFSETQ. Written as DNA, the CDR3 is TGCGCCAGCAGCTTGTTTGAGGGGGGGTCCACTGAAGCTTTCTTT. This codes for CASSLFEGGSTEAFF.

This chain links TRBV2 with TRBJ1-6, with no clear D. Trimming pared 8 bases from V and 3 bases from J, leaving 20 bases between. CDR1 is SNHLY and CDR2 is FYNNEI in the germline V gene. The CDR3 is 17 amino acids. CDR3 in amino acids: CASGRFPRRNYNSPLHF. CDR3 sequence (DNA): TGTGCCAGCGGGAGGTTTCCGAGACGGAACTATAATTCACCCCTCCACTTT.

J is TRBJ1-4 and V is TRBV27; D is perhaps TRBD1 (5 bases). The CDR3 totals 15 residues. The V end was cut by 3 bases, the J end by 5 bases, with 13 bases between. Looked up from germline, CDR1 is MNHEY and CDR2 is SMNVEV (reference sequence). This CDR3 is CASSLDGTENEKLFF. The CDR3 DNA reads as TGTGCCAGCAGTTTGGACGGGACCGAGAATGAAAAACTGTTTTTT.